This TCR beta chain was documented in a study of CD8+ T cells in alopecia areata. Study-wide results and caveats: Against the mouse data, patients shared TCRs less clearly, possibly for HLA reasons.

In this sample, this clone turned up a few times. The target antigen is unknown. The CDR3 runs to 14 residues. V was clipped by 8 bases and J by 6 bases; unmatched bases: 10. The germline V gene encodes CDR1 PRHDT and CDR2 FYEKMQ (reference sequence). Reverse transcribed after extraction, RNA yielded cDNA as the sequencing template. Generated by immunoSEQ multiplex PCR, the TCRdb table keeps only in-frame clones and is missing some. The data hold tens of thousands of clones, with about 53% observed a single time. The chain recombines TRBV13 with TRBJ2-1; 7 nucleotides agree with TRBD1. The sequence was collected from a human donor with alopecia areata. Source material: NKG2D-high CD8+ T cells sorted from blood. The CDR3 DNA sequence: TGTGCCAGCGGTGAAGGGGGCAGGTTCAATGAGCAGTTCTTC. This gives the protein CASGEGGRFNEQFF. Combining the CDR3 with reference TRBV13 and TRBJ2-1 gives the whole variable domain AAGVIQSPRHLIKEKRETATLKCYPIPRHDTVYWYQQGPGQDPQFLISFYEKMQSDKGSIPDRFSAQQFSDYHSELNMSSLELGDSALYFCASGEGGRFNEQFFGPGTRLTVL.